The present T cell receptor beta chain was sequenced within a study of T cell changes during pregnancy in multiple sclerosis. V shed 0 bases, J shed 8 bases, and the junction held 3 bases outside the gene matches. Germline CDR1 is SGHRS and CDR2 is YFSETQ. CDR3 length: 14 residues. TCRdb keeps only in-frame clones here, not all; method: immunoSEQ multiplex PCR. The sample lists approximately 88,000 clones, approximately 92% occurring once. Sample: peripheral blood, taken in the first trimester of pregnancy. The chain employs TRBV5-1 and TRBJ1-4; 8 bases agree with TRBD1. The clonotype comes from a female donor with multiple sclerosis, enrolled in a pregnancy study. CDR3 sequence (DNA): TGCGCCAGCAGCTTGGGACAGGGGAGCGAAAAACTGTTTTTT. Protein sequence: CASSLGQGSEKLFF. Drawing the rest from reference TRBV5-1 and TRBJ1-4, the complete variable domain is KAGVTQTPRYLIKTRGQQVTLSCSPISGHRSVSWYQQTPGQGLQFLFEYFSETQRNKGNFPGRFSGRQFSNSRSEMNVSTLELGDSALYLCASSLGQGSEKLFFGSGTQLSVL.